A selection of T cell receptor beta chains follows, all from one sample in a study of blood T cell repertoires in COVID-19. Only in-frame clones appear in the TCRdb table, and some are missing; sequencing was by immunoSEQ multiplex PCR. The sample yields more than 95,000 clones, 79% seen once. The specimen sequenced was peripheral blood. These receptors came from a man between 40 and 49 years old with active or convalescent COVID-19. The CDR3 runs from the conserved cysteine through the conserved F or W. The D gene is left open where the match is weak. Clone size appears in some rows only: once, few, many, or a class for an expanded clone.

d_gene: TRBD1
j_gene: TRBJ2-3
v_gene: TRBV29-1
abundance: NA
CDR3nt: TGCAGCGTAGCAGGGGGAAAGGGCACAGATACGCAGTATTTT
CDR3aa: CSVAGGKGTDTQYF

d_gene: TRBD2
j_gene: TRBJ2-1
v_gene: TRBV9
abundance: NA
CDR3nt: TGTGCCAGCAGCGTAGATGGTAGCGGGTACAATGAGCAGTTCTTC
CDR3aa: CASSVDGSGYNEQFF

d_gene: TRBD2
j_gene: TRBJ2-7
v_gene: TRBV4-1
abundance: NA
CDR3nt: TGCGCCAGCAGCCCCGGGGGGGCGTCATTCTCCTACGAGCAGTACTTC
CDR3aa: CASSPGGASFSYEQYF

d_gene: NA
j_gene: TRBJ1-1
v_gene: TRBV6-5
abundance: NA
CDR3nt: TGTGCCAGCAGCCTCGGTGTCCCTCCTCCCACTGAAGCTTTCTTT
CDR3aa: CASSLGVPPPTEAFF

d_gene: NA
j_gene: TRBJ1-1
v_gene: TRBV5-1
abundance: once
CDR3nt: TGCGCCAGCAGCTTGTACGGAGAAGGAACTGAAGCTTTCTTT
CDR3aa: CASSLYGEGTEAFF

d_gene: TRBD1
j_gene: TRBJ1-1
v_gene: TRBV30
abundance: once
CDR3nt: TGTGCCTGGAGGGCGGACAGGGGCTACCAGAACACTGAAGCTTTCTTT
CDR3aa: CAWRADRGYQNTEAFF

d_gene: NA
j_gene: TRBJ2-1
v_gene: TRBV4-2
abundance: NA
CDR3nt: TGTGCCAGCAGCCAAGATGTTGGACTCAACAATGAGCAGTTCTTC
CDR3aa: CASSQDVGLNNEQFF

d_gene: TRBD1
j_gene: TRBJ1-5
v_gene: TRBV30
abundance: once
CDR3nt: TGTGCCTGGAGTCATACAGGGGTCCCTCAGCCCCAGCATTTT
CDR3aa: CAWSHTGVPQPQHF

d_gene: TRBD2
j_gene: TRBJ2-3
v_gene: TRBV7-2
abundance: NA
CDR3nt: TGTGCCAGCAGCCAGAGTGGCGGGAGGGGTACGCAGTATTTT
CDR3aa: CASSQSGGRGTQYF

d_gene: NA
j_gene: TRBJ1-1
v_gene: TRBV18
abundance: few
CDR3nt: TGTGCCAGCTCACCAACGCTCAGTGAAGCTTTCTTT
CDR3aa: CASSPTLSEAFF

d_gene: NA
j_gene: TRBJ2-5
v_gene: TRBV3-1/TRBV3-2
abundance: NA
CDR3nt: TGTGCCAGCAGCACAAATAGTGTGGGAGTAAGGGGGGAGACCCAGTACTTC
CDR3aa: CASSTNSVGVRGETQYF

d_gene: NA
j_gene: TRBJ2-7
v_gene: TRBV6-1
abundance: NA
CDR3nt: TGTGCCAGCAGTGACCGGAACGGAGTGTCGAACTTC
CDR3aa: CASSDRNGVSNF

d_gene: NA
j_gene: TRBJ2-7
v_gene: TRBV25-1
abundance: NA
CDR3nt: TGTGCCAGCAGTGGGACATTTTCCTACGAGCAGTACTTC
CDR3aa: CASSGTFSYEQYF

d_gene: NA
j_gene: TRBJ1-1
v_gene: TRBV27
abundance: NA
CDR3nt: TGTGCCAGCATCACCCTCCAGGGGTACCCTGAAGCTTTCTTT
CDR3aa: CASITLQGYPEAFF

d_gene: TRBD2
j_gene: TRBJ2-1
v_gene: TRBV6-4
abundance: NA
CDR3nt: TGTGCCAGCAGTGACAATGCTGCGGGGGGGCTCAATGAGCAGTTCTTC
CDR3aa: CASSDNAAGGLNEQFF

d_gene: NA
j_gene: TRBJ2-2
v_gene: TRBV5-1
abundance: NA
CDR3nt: TGCGCCAGCAGCTCGGGGGGCTTCCTGACCGGGGAGCTGTTTTTT
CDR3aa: CASSSGGFLTGELFF

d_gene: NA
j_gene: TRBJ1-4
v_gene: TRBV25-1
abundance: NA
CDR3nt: TGTGCCAGCAGTCAGGGGCCAACTAATGAAAAACTGTTTTTT
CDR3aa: CASSQGPTNEKLFF

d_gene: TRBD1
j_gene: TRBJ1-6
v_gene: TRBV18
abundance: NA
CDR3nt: TGTGCCAGCTCACCGCAGGGACAGGGCGGGAATTCACCCCTCCACTTT
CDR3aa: CASSPQGQGGNSPLHF

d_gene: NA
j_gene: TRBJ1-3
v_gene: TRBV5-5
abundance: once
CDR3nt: TGTGCCAGCAGCTTCTCCGAGGCTCGGATATATTTT
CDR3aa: CASSFSEARIYF

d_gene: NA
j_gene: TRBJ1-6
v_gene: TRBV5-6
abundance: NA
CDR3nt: TGTGCCAGCAGCTTGGAAACCTCCAGCGCCTATAATTCACCCCTCCACTTT
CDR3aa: CASSLETSSAYNSPLHF

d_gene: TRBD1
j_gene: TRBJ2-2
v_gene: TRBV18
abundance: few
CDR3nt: TGTGCCAGCTCACCAACAGGGGCAACCGGGGAGCTGTTTTTT
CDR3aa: CASSPTGATGELFF

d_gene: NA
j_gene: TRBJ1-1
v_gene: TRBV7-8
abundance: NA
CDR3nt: TGTGCCAGCAGCGCACCGCGGGGGGCAGGGAACACTGAAGCTTTCTTT
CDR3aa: CASSAPRGAGNTEAFF

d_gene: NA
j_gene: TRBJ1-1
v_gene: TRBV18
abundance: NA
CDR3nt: TGTGCCAGCTCACCAGGGGGACTCAACACTGAAGCTTTCTTT
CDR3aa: CASSPGGLNTEAFF

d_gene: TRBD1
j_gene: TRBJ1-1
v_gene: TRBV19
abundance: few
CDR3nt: TGTGCCAGTAGTATGGGCTTTGGGGGTGGTTCTGACAGGGTCGACACTGAAGCTTTCTTT
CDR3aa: CASSMGFGGGSDRVDTEAFF

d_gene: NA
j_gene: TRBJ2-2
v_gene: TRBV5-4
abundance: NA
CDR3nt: TGTGCCAGCAGCACCCGACAGAAGGCGAACACCGGGGAGCTGTTTTTT
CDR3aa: CASSTRQKANTGELFF

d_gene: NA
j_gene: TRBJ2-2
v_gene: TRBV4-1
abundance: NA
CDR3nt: TGCGCCAGCAGCCAAGTGCGTGATTGTATGCCTAGAACCGGGGAGCTGTTTTTT
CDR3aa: CASSQVRDCMPRTGELFF

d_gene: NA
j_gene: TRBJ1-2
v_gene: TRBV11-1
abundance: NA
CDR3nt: TGTGCCAGCAGCACTGAAGCTAACTATGGCTACACCTTC
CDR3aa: CASSTEANYGYTF